The T cell receptor (beta chain) described here comes from a study of control samples from healthy donors and cancer patients. Measured with immunoSEQ multiplex PCR; TCRdb has only the in-frame clones, and not every one. In the table there are roughly 95,000 clones, 80% to 95% of which are singletons. Germline CDR1 SNHLY, CDR2 FYNNEI. V lost 6 bases and J lost 1; bases outside the gene matches: 7. The CDR3 sequence is 16 residues long. The sequence came from a human donor in good health. The donor label of this sample is uncertain. The chain employs TRBV2 and TRBJ2-1; 9 positions agree with TRBD1. Source material: blood. The CDR3 loop reads CASRGTGSRSYNEQFF. CDR3 in DNA: TGTGCCAGCAGGGGGACAGGGAGCCGATCCTACAATGAGCAGTTCTTC.